Sequencing of this T cell receptor (beta chain) was carried out in a study of blood T cells in healthy people across ages. This clonotype was recorded a few times. The germline V gene encodes CDR1 LNHNV and CDR2 YYDKDF (reference sequence). Deletions cut 0 bases from V and 9 bases from J, with 14 bases between. There are 14 residues in the CDR3. A sample-barcoded 5' primer and a J-beta primer mix were used in a second PCR of about 6 to 11 cycles. TCRdb re-analysed the 5' RACE reads in MiXCR, keeping a single row per CDR3 protein. Of about 1,400,000 distinct CDR3 sequences detected, roughly 40% appear once; the ten largest clones hold 7% to 9.5%.

The chain has TRBV15 and TRBJ1-2; tentative D call: TRBD1 (5 bases). The receptor comes from a woman between 18 and 30 years old in good health. Sequences were obtained from blood. The CDR3 DNA sequence: TGTGCCACCAGCAGAGATGGGGCGGGCCAGCGCTACACCTTC. Amino acids: CATSRDGAGQRYTF.